The present entry profiles one TCR beta chain with its context. Self-reported history from a screening survey and questionnaire set each donor's cohort. The data belong to a study of blood T cell repertoires in COVID-19. Trimming shortened V by 8 bases and J by 3 bases, and 20 bases separated the two germline ends. The CDR3 runs 16 residues. The germline gives CDR1 MNHEY, CDR2 SMNVEV (reference sequence). The assay was immunoSEQ multiplex PCR, and TCRdb's table has in-frame clones only and misses some. The table has around 150,000 clones, about 86% seen once. The sequenced sample was PBMCs or T cells enriched from blood (not recorded which). The clonotype originates from a man over 45 who had recovered from COVID-19. This chain connects TRBV27 to TRBJ2-4, with D possibly matching TRBD1 (6 bases). CDR3 coding DNA: TGTGCCAGCCGCCGATTCGGGACAAGTGACAAAAACATTCAGTACTTC. This encodes CASRRFGTSDKNIQYF.